Presented here are 28 T cell receptor beta chains from one specimen sequenced in a study of blood T cell repertoires in COVID-19. Data came from immunoSEQ multiplex PCR; TCRdb stores just in-frame clones and leaves some out. The sample lists about 59,000 clones; around 87% were seen once. Sample: peripheral blood. The receptors were sampled from a man aged 60 to 75 with active or convalescent COVID-19.

V is TRBV28 and J is TRBJ1-5; weak D call: TRBD1 (5 bases). The germline V gene has CDR1 MDHEN and CDR2 SYDVKM. V was cut by 7 bases and J by 6 bases, with 19 bases left in between. The CDR3 covers 15 residues. The CDR3 protein is CASTPYGGGFQPQHF. CDR3 nucleotides: TGTGCCAGCACCCCATATGGGGGGGGTTTTCAGCCCCAGCATTTT.

This clone was seen a handful of times. The chain recombines TRBV7-3 with TRBJ2-2; no clear D. Germline loops: CDR1 SGHTA, CDR2 FQGTGA. V lost 1 base and J 3 bases, leaving 6 bases between the germline ends. CDR3 size: 14 residues. CDR3 bases: TGTGCCAGCAGCTTAATGACTCACACCGGGGAGCTGTTTTTT. It translates to CASSLMTHTGELFF.

V is TRBV5-4 and J is TRBJ2-5; possibly TRBD2 for D (6 bases). V was cut by 4 bases and J by 4 bases, with 17 bases left in between. The germline gives CDR1 SGHNT, CDR2 YYREEE (reference sequence). The CDR3 contains 15 residues. Here the CDR3 DNA reads TGTGCCAGCAGCCGGGGAGGCGAGGGAATAGAGACCCAGTACTTC. It yields the protein CASSRGGEGIETQYF. Full variable domain (rest looked up from reference TRBV5-4 and TRBJ2-5): ETGVTQSPTHLIKTRGQQVTLRCSSQSGHNTVSWYQQALGQGPQFIFQYYREEENGRGNFPPRFSGLQFPNYSSELNVNALELDDSALYLCASSRGGEGIETQYFGPGTRLLVL.

The CDR3 nucleotides are TGCGCCAGCAGCTTGGGGGTAGTAGCGGGAGGCTACGAGCAGTACTTC. This encodes CASSLGVVAGGYEQYF. The chain combines TRBV5-1 with TRBJ2-7, with 10 bases that match TRBD2. CDR3 length: 16 residues. Germline CDR1 SGHRS, CDR2 YFSETQ. Trimming at V came to 0 bases and at J to 3 bases, leaving 6 bases not matched to a gene.

This clone came up once. The chain links TRBV19 to TRBJ2-1, with 7 bases fitting TRBD2. CDR1 and CDR2 (germline): LNHDA, SQIVND (reference sequence). The CDR3 has 16 residues. With V trimmed by 0 bases and J by 2 bases, 4 bases remained unmatched. The CDR3 reads CASSIDQAGAYNEQFF. In DNA form, the CDR3 reads TGTGCCAGTAGTATAGATCAGGCGGGGGCCTACAATGAGCAGTTCTTC.

The chain has TRBV5-1 and TRBJ2-7; D unresolved. The CDR3 totals 14 residues. V was trimmed by 5 bases and J by 4 bases, leaving 16 bases between them. CDR1 and CDR2 (germline): SGHRS, YFSETQ. This CDR3 is CASRSELEAYEQYF. CDR3 nucleotide sequence: TGCGCCAGCAGGTCCGAGCTAGAGGCGTACGAGCAGTACTTC.

V and J are TRBV5-5 and TRBJ1-3; 7 bases map to TRBD1. V shed 5 bases and J 0 bases; nucleotides not matched to a gene: 8. The CDR3 contains 16 residues. Germline CDR1 and CDR2: SGHKS and YYEKEE (reference sequence). CDR3 in DNA: TGTGCCAGCAGTTTCAGGGACAGCTTCTCTGGAAACACCATATATTTT. This sequence encodes CASSFRDSFSGNTIYF.

The gene calls are TRBV7-6 and TRBJ2-5; TRBD1 might be the D (5 bases). The CDR3 runs to 17 residues. Deletions cut 0 bases from V and 2 bases from J, with 16 bases between. CDR1 and CDR2 (germline): SGHVS, FNYEAQ. The DNA of the CDR3 is TGTGCCAGCAGCTTAGCGTCTGGCTGGGGCGGACAAGAGACCCAGTACTTC. Translating gives CASSLASGWGGQETQYF.

The chain uses TRBV6-5 and TRBJ2-7; 7 bases match TRBD1. V was clipped by 2 bases and J by 7 bases; unmatched bases: 11. This CDR3 has 15 residues. Germline loops: CDR1 MNHEY, CDR2 SVGAGI. CDR3 DNA sequence: TGTGCCAGCAGTTACATTCAAACAGGGGTTTGGGAGCAGTACTTC. Residues: CASSYIQTGVWEQYF.

This clone was detected a few times. This chain's CDR3 is CASSWSGVGNEKLFF. The CDR3 coding sequence is TGTGCCAGCAGTTGGAGTGGAGTAGGTAATGAAAAACTGTTTTTT. This sequence joins TRBV7-3 and TRBJ1-4; D call uncertain. The length of the CDR3 is 15 residues. Trimming pared 6 bases from V and 4 bases from J, leaving 15 bases between. The germline V gene encodes CDR1 SGHTA and CDR2 FQGTGA.

The rearrangement links TRBV29-1 to TRBJ2-7; TRBD2 matches at 7 bases. This CDR3 is built from 13 residues. Germline values: CDR1 SQVTM, CDR2 ANQGSEA. J was trimmed by 4 bases and V by 4 bases; bases with no gene match: 7. CDR3 in amino acids: CSVAASGLYEQYF. CDR3 sequence (DNA): TGCAGCGTTGCGGCTAGCGGTCTGTACGAGCAGTACTTC.

The V call is TRBV18, the J call TRBJ1-6; perhaps TRBD1 as D (5 bases). Trimming shortened V by 3 bases and J by 8 bases, and 23 bases separated the two germline ends. Per germline, CDR1 KGHSH and CDR2 LQKENI. The CDR3 totals 18 residues. The CDR3 is CASSPFRDKGAADSPLHF. The DNA for the CDR3 is TGTGCCAGCTCACCTTTCAGGGATAAAGGGGCCGCGGATTCACCCCTCCACTTT.

The chain recombines TRBV9 with TRBJ2-7; 8 bases align to TRBD2. The CDR3 covers 15 residues. CDR1 and CDR2 (germline): SGDLS, YYNGEE. J lost 4 bases, V lost 0 bases, and 6 bases had no gene match. In nucleotides, the CDR3 is TGTGCCAGCAGCGTAGGGGTTAGCGGGGAATACGAGCAGTACTTC. It is translated as CASSVGVSGEYEQYF.

The chain has TRBV28 and TRBJ2-1; TRBD2 matches at 10 bases. V gave up 6 bases and J gave up 12 bases; unmatched junction bases: 17. From germline, CDR1 is MDHEN and CDR2 SYDVKM. The CDR3 totals 16 residues. CDR3 sequence reads: CASRLSGGSWGYGQFF. As DNA, the CDR3 is TGTGCCAGCAGACTTAGCGGGGGGTCGTGGGGTTACGGGCAGTTCTTC.

The chain is built from TRBV4-2 and TRBJ2-1, with TRBD2 as a possible D gene (5 bases). V was clipped by 0 bases and J by 7 bases, with 10 bases between them. The CDR3 totals 14 residues. Germline CDR1 is LGHNA and CDR2 is YNFKEQ. CDR3 region: CASSQDGVRNEQFF. The DNA of the CDR3 is TGTGCCAGCAGCCAAGACGGGGTAAGGAATGAGCAGTTCTTC.

The chain uses TRBV14 and TRBJ2-7; D is perhaps TRBD2 (5 bases). The CDR3 is 15 amino acids. V dropped 4 bases and J dropped 0 bases, with 13 bases sitting between them. Germline V gives CDR1 SGHDN, CDR2 FVKESK. The CDR3 nucleotides read TGTGCCAGCAGCCCCGTTGGACTTAGCTCCTACGAGCAGTACTTC. This sequence encodes CASSPVGLSSYEQYF.

The CDR3 DNA follows: TGTGCCAGCAGCACCCGGAGTAGCGGGAGGAAAAATGAGCAGTTCTTC. It specifies CASSTRSSGRKNEQFF. The V call is TRBV7-2, the J call TRBJ2-1, with 10 bases identical to TRBD2. The CDR3 spans 16 residues. Germline V gene data show CDR1 as SGHTA and CDR2 as FQGNSA. V trimming: 5 bases; J trimming: 7 bases; junction bases outside the gene matches: 11.

The chain links TRBV7-3 to TRBJ2-1; D might be TRBD1 (5 bases). This CDR3 contains 15 residues. The V and J ends lost 1 base and 9 bases respectively, with 16 bases between them. Germline V gene data show CDR1 as SGHTA and CDR2 as FQGTGA. In nucleotides, the CDR3 is TGTGCCAGCAGCTTAATGGTGGGGCCCAGGGCTGAGCAGTTCTTC. Residues: CASSLMVGPRAEQFF.

This sequence joins TRBV7-9 and TRBJ2-5, with 8 positions matching TRBD2. Germline-derived CDR1 and CDR2 are SEHNR and FQNEAQ (reference sequence). The V and J ends lost 3 bases and 5 bases, in that order; junction bases with no gene match: 2. The CDR3 length is 13 residues. The CDR3 region is CASSLREVETQYF. CDR3 coding DNA: TGTGCCAGCAGCTTGCGGGAGGTGGAGACCCAGTACTTC.

Points on this clone: In the same sample, other DNA sequences code for this CDR3. Here the CDR3 reads CASRRQGYGANVLTF. The CDR3 DNA follows: TGTGCCAGCAGGAGACAGGGTTATGGGGCCAACGTCCTGACTTTC. The genes are TRBV19 and TRBJ2-6, with 7 bases fitting TRBD1. Germline values: CDR1 LNHDA, CDR2 SQIVND (reference sequence). The CDR3 loop spans 15 amino acids. V was clipped by 9 bases and J by 3 bases; unmatched bases: 8.

CDR3 protein: CASSHKTGEAFF. The CDR3 region has the DNA TGTGCCAGCAGCCACAAGACAGGGGAAGCTTTCTTT. The chain has TRBV14 and TRBJ1-1, with 7 positions matching TRBD1. The CDR3 contains 12 residues. V trimming: 3 bases; J trimming: 8 bases; junction bases outside the gene matches: 3. In germline, CDR1 is SGHDN, CDR2 FVKESK.

This rearrangement joins TRBV5-1 to TRBJ2-7, with 9 bases lining up with TRBD2. CDR3 length: 15 amino acids. Per the germline V gene, CDR1 is SGHRS and CDR2 is YFSETQ. With V trimmed by 2 bases and J by 2 bases, 5 bases remained unmatched. Here the CDR3 DNA reads TGCGCCAGCAGCTTATTTAGCGGGAGCACCTACGAGCAGTACTTC. Translation gives CASSLFSGSTYEQYF.

The rearrangement joins TRBV7-2 to TRBJ1-5, with D perhaps matching TRBD1 (5 bases). The CDR3 is 17 residues long. Trimming pared 0 bases from V and 0 bases from J, leaving 12 bases between. The germline gives CDR1 SGHTA, CDR2 FQGNSA. The CDR3 DNA reads TGTGCCAGCAGCTTAGCCCCGCAGGGCTATAGCAATCAGCCCCAGCATTTT. This codes for CASSLAPQGYSNQPQHF.

The rearrangement links TRBV24-1 to TRBJ1-2; possibly TRBD1 for D (5 bases). With 2 bases removed from V and 3 bases from J, the gap between germline ends came to 9 bases. This CDR3 is built from 14 residues. CDR1 and CDR2 from the germline V gene are KGHDR and SFDVKD. This chain's CDR3 is CATSDSRQHYGYTF. In DNA form, the CDR3 reads TGTGCCACCAGTGATTCAAGACAGCACTATGGCTACACCTTC.

V gene TRBV5-1 combines with J gene TRBJ2-1; tentative D call: TRBD1 (6 bases). V was cut by 0 bases and J by 5 bases, with 18 bases left in between. Germline-derived CDR1 and CDR2 are SGHRS and YFSETQ. This CDR3 has 17 amino acids. CDR3 loop: CASSLAWTDTGHNEQFF. In DNA form, the CDR3 reads TGCGCCAGCAGCTTGGCCTGGACAGATACTGGTCACAATGAGCAGTTCTTC. The variable domain in full, with the rest retrieved from reference TRBV5-1 and TRBJ2-1, is KAGVTQTPRYLIKTRGQQVTLSCSPISGHRSVSWYQQTPGQGLQFLFEYFSETQRNKGNFPGRFSGRQFSNSRSEMNVSTLELGDSALYLCASSLAWTDTGHNEQFFGPGTRLTVL.

CDR3 nucleotides: TGTGCCAGCAGCCACGGACAGGGTGATTCACCCCTCCACTTT. Its translation: CASSHGQGDSPLHF. The chain employs TRBV3-1 (or the pseudogene TRBV3-2) and TRBJ1-6, with 8 nucleotides matching TRBD1. Germline CDR1 is LGHDT and CDR2 is YNNKEL (reference sequence). V lost 3 bases, J lost 8 bases, and 3 bases stayed unmatched. CDR3 size: 14 residues.

The V call is TRBV3-1 (or the pseudogene TRBV3-2), the J call TRBJ2-7; the match to TRBD2 covers 12 bases. J was trimmed by 4 bases and V by 5 bases; bases with no gene match: 6. CDR1 is LGHDT, CDR2 YNNKEL, per germline (reference sequence). The CDR3 is 15 amino acids. CDR3 sequence: CASSYGLAGPYEQYF. In nucleotides, the CDR3 is TGTGCCAGCAGCTACGGACTAGCGGGACCTTACGAGCAGTACTTC.

The rearrangement links TRBV7-2 to TRBJ2-1; 12 bases agree with TRBD1. J lost 9 bases, V lost 4 bases, and 10 bases had no gene match. Per the germline V gene, CDR1 is SGHTA and CDR2 is FQGNSA. The CDR3 runs to 16 residues. CDR3 coding DNA: TGTGCCAGCAGCTGGGGAGTGGGACAGGGGGCCAGTGAGCAGTTCTTC. This sequence encodes CASSWGVGQGASEQFF.